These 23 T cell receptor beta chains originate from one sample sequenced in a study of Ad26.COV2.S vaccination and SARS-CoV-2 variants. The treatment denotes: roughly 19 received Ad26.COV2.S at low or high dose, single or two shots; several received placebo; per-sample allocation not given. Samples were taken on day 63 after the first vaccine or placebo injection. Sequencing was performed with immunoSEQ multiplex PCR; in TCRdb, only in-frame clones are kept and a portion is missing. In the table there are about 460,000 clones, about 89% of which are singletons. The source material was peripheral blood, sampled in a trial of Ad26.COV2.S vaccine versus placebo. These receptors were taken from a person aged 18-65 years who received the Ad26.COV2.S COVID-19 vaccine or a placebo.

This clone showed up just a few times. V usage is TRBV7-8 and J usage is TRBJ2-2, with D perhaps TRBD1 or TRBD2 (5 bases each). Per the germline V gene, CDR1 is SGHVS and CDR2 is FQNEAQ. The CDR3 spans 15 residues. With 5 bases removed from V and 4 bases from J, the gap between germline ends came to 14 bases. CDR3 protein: CASSPPTGRTGELFF. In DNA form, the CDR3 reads TGTGCCAGCAGCCCCCCAACGGGGCGCACCGGGGAGCTGTTTTTT.

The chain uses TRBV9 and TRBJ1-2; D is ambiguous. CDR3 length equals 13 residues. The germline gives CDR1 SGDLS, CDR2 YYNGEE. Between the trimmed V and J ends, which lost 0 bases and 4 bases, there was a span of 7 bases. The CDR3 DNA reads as TGTGCCAGCAGCGTAGATCATGGCTATGGCTACACCTTC. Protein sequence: CASSVDHGYGYTF.

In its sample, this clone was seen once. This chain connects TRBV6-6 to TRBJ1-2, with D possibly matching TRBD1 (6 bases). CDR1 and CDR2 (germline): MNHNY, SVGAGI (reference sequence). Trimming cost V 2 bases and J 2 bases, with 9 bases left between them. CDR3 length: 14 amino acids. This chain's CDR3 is CASSYRDMNYGYTF. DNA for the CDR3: TGTGCCAGCAGTTACCGGGACATGAACTATGGCTACACCTTC.

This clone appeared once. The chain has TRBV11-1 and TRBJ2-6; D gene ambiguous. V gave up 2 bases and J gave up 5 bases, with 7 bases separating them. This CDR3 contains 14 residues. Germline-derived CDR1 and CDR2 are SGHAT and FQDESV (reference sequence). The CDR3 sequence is CASSLSIRANVLTF. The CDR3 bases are TGTGCCAGCAGCTTATCAATCCGGGCCAACGTCCTGACTTTC.

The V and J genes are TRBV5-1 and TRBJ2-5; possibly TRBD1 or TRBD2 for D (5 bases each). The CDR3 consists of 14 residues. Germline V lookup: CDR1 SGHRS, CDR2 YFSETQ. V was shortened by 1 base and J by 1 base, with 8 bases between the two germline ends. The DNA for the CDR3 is TGCGCCAGCAGCTTGCTAGGGACCCAAGAGACCCAGTACTTC. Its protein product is CASSLLGTQETQYF.

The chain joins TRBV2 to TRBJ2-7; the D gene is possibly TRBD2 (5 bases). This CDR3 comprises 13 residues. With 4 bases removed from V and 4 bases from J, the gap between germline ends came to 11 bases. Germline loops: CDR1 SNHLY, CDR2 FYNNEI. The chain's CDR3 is CASSVTRLYEQYF. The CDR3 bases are TGTGCCAGCAGTGTCACTAGACTGTACGAGCAGTACTTC.

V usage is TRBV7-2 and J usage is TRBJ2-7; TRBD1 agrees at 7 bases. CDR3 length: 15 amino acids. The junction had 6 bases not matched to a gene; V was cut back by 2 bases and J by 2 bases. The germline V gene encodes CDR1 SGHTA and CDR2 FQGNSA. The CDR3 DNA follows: TGTGCCAGCAGCTTATTTAAGGACAGGACCTACGAGCAGTACTTC. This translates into CASSLFKDRTYEQYF.

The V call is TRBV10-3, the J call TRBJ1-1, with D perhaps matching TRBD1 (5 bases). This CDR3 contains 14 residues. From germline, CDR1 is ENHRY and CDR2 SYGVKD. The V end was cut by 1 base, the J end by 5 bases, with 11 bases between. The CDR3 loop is CAISEWGGETEAFF. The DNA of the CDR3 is TGTGCCATCAGTGAGTGGGGGGGAGAGACTGAAGCTTTCTTT.

The CDR3 nucleotides read TGTGCCAGCACCAGGGGGCCAGGCAATCAGCCCCAGCATTTT. It codes for CASTRGPGNQPQHF. This chain joins TRBV6-6 and TRBJ1-5; TRBD1 matches 8 bases. Germline loops: CDR1 MNHNY, CDR2 SVGAGI (reference sequence). V trimming: 7 bases; J trimming: 2 bases; junction bases outside the gene matches: 4. This CDR3 is 14 amino acids long.

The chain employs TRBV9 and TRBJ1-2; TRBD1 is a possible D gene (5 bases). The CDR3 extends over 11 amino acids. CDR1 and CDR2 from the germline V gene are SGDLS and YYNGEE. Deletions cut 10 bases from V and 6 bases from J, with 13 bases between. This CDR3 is CAVRTGDGYTF. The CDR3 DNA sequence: TGTGCCGTCAGGACGGGGGATGGCTACACCTTC.

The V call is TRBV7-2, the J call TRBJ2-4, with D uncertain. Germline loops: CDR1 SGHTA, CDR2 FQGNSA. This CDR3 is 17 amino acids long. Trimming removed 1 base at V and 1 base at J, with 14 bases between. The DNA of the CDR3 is TGTGCCAGCAGCTTAGAGGCCTGGGGTATGGCCAAAAACATTCAGTACTTC. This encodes CASSLEAWGMAKNIQYF.

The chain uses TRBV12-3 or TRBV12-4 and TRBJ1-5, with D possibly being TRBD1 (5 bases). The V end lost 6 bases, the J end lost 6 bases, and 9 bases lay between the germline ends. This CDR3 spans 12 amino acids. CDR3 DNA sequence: TGTGCCAGCAGGGGGGGAGTTCAGCCCCAGCATTTT. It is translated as CASRGGVQPQHF.

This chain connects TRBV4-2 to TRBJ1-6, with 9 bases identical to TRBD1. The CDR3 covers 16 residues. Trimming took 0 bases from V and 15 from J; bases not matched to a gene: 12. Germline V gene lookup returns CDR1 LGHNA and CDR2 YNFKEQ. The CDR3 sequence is CASSQDSGQGMSILHF. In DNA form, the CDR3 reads TGTGCCAGCAGCCAAGATTCGGGACAGGGAATGTCGATCCTCCACTTT.

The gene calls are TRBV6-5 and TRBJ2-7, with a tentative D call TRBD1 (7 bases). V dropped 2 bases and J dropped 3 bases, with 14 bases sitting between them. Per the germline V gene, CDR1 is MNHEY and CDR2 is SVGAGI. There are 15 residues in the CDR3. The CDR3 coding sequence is TGTGCCAGCAGTTACGCGGGACAGCCAGGCTACGAGCAGTACTTC. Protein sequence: CASSYAGQPGYEQYF.

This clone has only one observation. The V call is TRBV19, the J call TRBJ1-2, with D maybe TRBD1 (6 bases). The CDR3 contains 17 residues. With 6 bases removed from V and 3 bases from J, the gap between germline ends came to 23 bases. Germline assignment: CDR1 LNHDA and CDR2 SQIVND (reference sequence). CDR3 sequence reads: CASRSPLLPGHDYGYTF. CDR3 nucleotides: TGTGCCAGTAGATCACCCCTTTTGCCGGGACACGACTATGGCTACACCTTC.

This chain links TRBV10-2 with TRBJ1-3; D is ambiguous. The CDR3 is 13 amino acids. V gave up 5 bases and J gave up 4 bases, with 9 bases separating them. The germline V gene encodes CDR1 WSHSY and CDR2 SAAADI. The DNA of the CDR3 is TGCGCCAGCAGTCGGGTAAACGGAAACACCATATATTTT. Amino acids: CASSRVNGNTIYF.

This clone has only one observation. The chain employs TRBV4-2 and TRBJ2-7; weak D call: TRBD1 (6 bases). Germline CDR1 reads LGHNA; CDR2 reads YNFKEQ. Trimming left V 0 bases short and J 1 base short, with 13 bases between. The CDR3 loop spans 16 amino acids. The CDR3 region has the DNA TGTGCCAGCAGCCAAGATTCCAGGGGTCGGTCCTACGAGCAGTACTTC. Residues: CASSQDSRGRSYEQYF.

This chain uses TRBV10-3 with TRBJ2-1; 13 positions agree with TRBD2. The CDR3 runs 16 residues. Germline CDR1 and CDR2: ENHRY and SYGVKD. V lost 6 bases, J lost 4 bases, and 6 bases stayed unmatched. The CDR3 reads CAIRGTSGTDYNEQFF. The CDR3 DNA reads TGTGCCATCAGGGGGACTAGCGGGACTGATTACAATGAGCAGTTCTTC.

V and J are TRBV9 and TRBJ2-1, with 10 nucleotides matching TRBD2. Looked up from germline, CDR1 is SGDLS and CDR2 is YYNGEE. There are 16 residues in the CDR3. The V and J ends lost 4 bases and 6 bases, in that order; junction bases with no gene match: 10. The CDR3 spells CASSSEPLAGGNEQFF. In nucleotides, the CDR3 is TGTGCCAGCAGCTCCGAACCCTTAGCGGGGGGCAATGAGCAGTTCTTC. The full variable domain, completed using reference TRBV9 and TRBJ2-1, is DSGVTQTPKHLITATGQRVTLRCSPRSGDLSVYWYQQSLDQGLQFLIQYYNGEERAKGNILERFSAQQFPDLHSELNLSSLELGDSALYFCASSSEPLAGGNEQFFGPGTRLTVL.

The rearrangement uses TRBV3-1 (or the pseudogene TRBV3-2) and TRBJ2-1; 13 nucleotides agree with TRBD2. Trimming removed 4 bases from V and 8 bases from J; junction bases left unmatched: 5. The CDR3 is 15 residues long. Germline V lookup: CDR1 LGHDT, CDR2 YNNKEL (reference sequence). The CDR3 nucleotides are TGTGCCAGCAGCCCCGGACTAGCGGGAGCCGATGAGCAGTTCTTC. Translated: CASSPGLAGADEQFF.

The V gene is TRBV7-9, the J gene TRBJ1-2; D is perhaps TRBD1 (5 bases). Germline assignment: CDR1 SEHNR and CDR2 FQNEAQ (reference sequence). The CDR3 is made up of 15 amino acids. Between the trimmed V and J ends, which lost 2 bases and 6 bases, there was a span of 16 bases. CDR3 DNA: TGTGCCAGCAGCTTAAGTCGGTCAGGGTACGATGGCTACACCTTC. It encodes CASSLSRSGYDGYTF.

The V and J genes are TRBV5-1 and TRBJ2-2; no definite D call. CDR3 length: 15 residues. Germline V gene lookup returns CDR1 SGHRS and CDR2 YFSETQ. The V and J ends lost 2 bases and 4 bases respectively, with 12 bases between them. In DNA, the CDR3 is TGCGCCAGCAGCTTTGGGCATACGGGCACCGGGGAGCTGTTTTTT. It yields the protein CASSFGHTGTGELFF.

The CDR3 is CASTPGTGPYEQYF. CDR3 DNA: TGTGCCAGTACCCCCGGGACAGGACCCTACGAGCAGTACTTC. The chain carries TRBV19 and TRBJ2-7, with TRBD1 identical over 8 bases. The junction had 7 bases not matched to a gene; V was cut back by 7 bases and J by 2 bases. The CDR3 runs to 14 residues. CDR1 LNHDA and CDR2 SQIVND come from the germline V gene (reference sequence).